One and the same sample provided the 24 T cell receptor beta chains below, sequenced in a study of blood T cell repertoires in COVID-19. The assay was immunoSEQ multiplex PCR, and TCRdb's table has in-frame clones only and misses some. The sample has about 120,000 clones, over 70% seen once. The sample taken for sequencing was peripheral blood. The receptor source for this set is an older man with acute or convalescent COVID-19.

This clone was recorded a few times. The rearrangement links TRBV19 to TRBJ1-5; 7 bases align to TRBD1. Trimming removed 5 bases from V and 7 bases from J; junction bases left unmatched: 5. The CDR3 is made up of 13 amino acids. Germline loops: CDR1 LNHDA, CDR2 SQIVND (reference sequence). The CDR3 sequence: CASSENRGQPQHF. The DNA of the CDR3 is TGTGCCAGTAGTGAAAACAGGGGCCAGCCCCAGCATTTT.

V usage is TRBV30 and J usage is TRBJ1-5; D remains ambiguous. CDR3 size: 13 residues. The germline CDR1 and CDR2 sequences are GTSNPN and SVGIG (reference sequence). V lost 3 bases and J 0 bases, leaving 6 bases between the germline ends. CDR3 residues: CAWSLYSNQPQHF. In DNA, the CDR3 is TGTGCCTGGAGCCTCTATAGCAATCAGCCCCAGCATTTT.

The gene calls are TRBV9 and TRBJ2-7; 7 positions agree with TRBD2. V lost 4 bases to trimming and J lost 2 bases; unmatched junction nucleotides: 9. CDR1 is SGDLS and CDR2 is YYNGEE in the germline V gene. This CDR3 region has 15 residues. CDR3 nucleotides: TGTGCCAGCAGCCCCCGGGTGGGGGGGGCCTACGAGCAGTACTTC. Protein product: CASSPRVGGAYEQYF.

The chain combines TRBV2 with TRBJ2-7; D is perhaps TRBD1 (5 bases). Looked up from germline, CDR1 is SNHLY and CDR2 is FYNNEI. The length of the CDR3 is 12 residues. Trimming left V 6 bases short and J 2 bases short, with 8 bases between. DNA for the CDR3: TGTGCCAGCAGGGTGACAGCCTACGAGCAGTACTTC. Translation gives CASRVTAYEQYF. Full variable domain (missing parts from reference TRBV2 and TRBJ2-7): EPEVTQTPSHQVTQMGQEVILRCVPISNHLYFYWYRQILGQKVEFLVSFYNNEISEKSEIFDDQFSVERPDGSNFTLKIRSTKLEDSAMYFCASRVTAYEQYFGPGTRLTVT.

The rearrangement uses TRBV18 and TRBJ2-7; D perhaps matches TRBD1 (5 bases). Germline V CDR1 and CDR2: KGHSH, LQKENI. This CDR3 comprises 15 residues. The ends were cut back, 1 base at V and 2 bases at J, with 12 bases in the middle. The CDR3 loop reads CASSPQTVTPYEQYF. The CDR3 region has the DNA TGTGCCAGCTCACCACAGACAGTTACACCCTACGAGCAGTACTTC.

By proportion, this clone is medium-sized (0.01 to 0.1%). The chain carries TRBV3-1 (or the pseudogene TRBV3-2) and TRBJ2-7; D perhaps matches TRBD2 (6 bases). In germline, CDR1 is LGHDT, CDR2 YNNKEL (reference sequence). This CDR3 region has 15 residues. The V end lost 1 base, the J end lost 5 bases, and 15 bases lay between the germline ends. CDR3 residues: CASSQAYSGGDEQYF. In DNA, the CDR3 is TGTGCCAGCAGCCAAGCTTATTCAGGAGGGGACGAGCAGTACTTC.

This rearrangement joins TRBV6-6 to TRBJ2-3; D unclear. Germline V CDR1 and CDR2: MNHNY, SVGAGI (reference sequence). The V end lost 5 bases, the J end lost 5 bases, and 8 bases lay between the germline ends. The CDR3 contains 12 residues. CDR3 in amino acids: CASSPQRDTQYF. The CDR3 region has the DNA TGTGCCAGCAGTCCCCAGCGAGATACGCAGTATTTT.

V and J are TRBV7-2 and TRBJ1-5; 12 bases are shared with TRBD1. The CDR3 totals 16 residues. V trimming: 7 bases; J trimming: 5 bases; junction bases outside the gene matches: 9. From germline, CDR1 is SGHTA and CDR2 FQGNSA. The CDR3 sequence is CASTPGQGARDQPQHF. The CDR3, as DNA: TGTGCCAGCACCCCGGGACAGGGGGCTCGGGATCAGCCCCAGCATTTT.

This chain joins TRBV5-6 and TRBJ1-3; 8 bases are a match to TRBD1. J was trimmed by 4 bases and V by 3 bases; bases with no gene match: 3. The CDR3 contains 14 residues. Germline V CDR1 and CDR2: SGHDT, YYEEEE. This CDR3 reads CASSWTGLGNTIYF. The DNA of the CDR3 is TGTGCCAGCAGCTGGACAGGGCTAGGAAACACCATATATTTT.

The chain has TRBV3-1 (or the pseudogene TRBV3-2) and TRBJ2-1, with D maybe TRBD1 (5 bases). V was pared by 3 bases and J by 4 bases, with 10 bases between. This CDR3 comprises 14 residues. CDR1 is LGHDT and CDR2 is YNNKEL in the germline V gene (reference sequence). CDR3 nucleotides: TGTGCCAGCAGCCAGCCTCCAGGGTACAATGAGCAGTTCTTC. Translating gives CASSQPPGYNEQFF.

This sequence joins TRBV3-1 (or the pseudogene TRBV3-2) and TRBJ1-2; D call uncertain. V lost 4 bases, J lost 6 bases, and 12 bases lay in between. Looked up from germline, CDR1 is LGHDT and CDR2 is YNNKEL (reference sequence). CDR3 size: 13 residues. The CDR3 DNA reads TGTGCCAGCAGCCCTAGAGGCGGGCATGGCTACACCTTC. Amino acids: CASSPRGGHGYTF.

The rearrangement joins TRBV7-8 to TRBJ1-6, with D unclear. Germline CDR1 and CDR2: SGHVS and FQNEAQ. V lost 5 bases and J 8 bases, leaving 4 bases between the germline ends. CDR3 length: 11 residues. The CDR3 nucleotides read TGTGCCAGCAGCCTCGATTCACCCCTCCACTTT. Translating it yields CASSLDSPLHF.

The chain has TRBV12-3 or TRBV12-4 and TRBJ1-2; 9 nucleotides line up with TRBD1. The CDR3 is 13 amino acids. V lost 4 bases to trimming and J lost 5 bases; unmatched junction nucleotides: 2. CDR3 in DNA: TGTGCCAGCAGTTCGGGACAGGGTTATGGCTACACCTTC. It translates to CASSSGQGYGYTF.

The chain has TRBV19 and TRBJ1-1; TRBD1 is a possible D gene (6 bases). The CDR3 is made up of 17 amino acids. The germline CDR1 and CDR2 sequences are LNHDA and SQIVND (reference sequence). V lost 5 bases and J 0 bases, leaving 19 bases between the germline ends. CDR3 coding DNA: TGTGCCAGTAGTCCCCGAACGGGGGGCTCCATGAACACTGAAGCTTTCTTT. It encodes CASSPRTGGSMNTEAFF.

The V call is TRBV18, the J call TRBJ2-2; D uncertain. Deletions cut 3 bases from V and 6 bases from J, with 17 bases between. The CDR3 is 16 residues long. Germline assignment: CDR1 KGHSH and CDR2 LQKENI. The CDR3 nucleotides read TGTGCCAGCTCACCCCCGGGTGCGAGTGTCCCCGGGGAGCTGTTTTTT. Protein product: CASSPPGASVPGELFF.

The chain has TRBV4-1 and TRBJ2-1; D is uncertain. Germline CDR1 and CDR2: MGHRA and YSYEKL. The length of the CDR3 is 16 residues. The ends were cut back, 4 bases at V and 0 bases at J, with 13 bases in the middle. The CDR3 DNA reads TGCGCCAGCAGCCTCAGTCGGTCAGGCTCCTACAATGAGCAGTTCTTC. The encoded protein is CASSLSRSGSYNEQFF.

The chain is built from TRBV29-1 and TRBJ2-2, with a tentative D call TRBD2 (7 bases). Germline CDR1 and CDR2: SQVTM and ANQGSEA. The CDR3 loop spans 14 amino acids. Trimming pared 4 bases from V and 7 bases from J, leaving 16 bases between. The CDR3 loop is CSVARGGGIGELFF. The CDR3 DNA is TGCAGCGTTGCCCGTGGCGGGGGCATCGGGGAGCTGTTTTTT.

Worth noting for this clone: The germline gene is not matched at one end of the junction; a read error may be the cause. The chain employs TRBV4-1 and TRBJ1-4; D perhaps matches TRBD1 (6 bases). CDR3 length equals 16 residues. Per the germline V gene, CDR1 is MGHRA and CDR2 is YSYEKL. The CDR3 here is CVSSPDGGGTNEKLFF. Written as DNA, the CDR3 is TGCGTCAGCAGCCCGGACGGGGGGGGCACTAATGAAAAACTGTTTTTT.

The CDR3 here is CASSPDRGQTYGYTF. CDR3 nucleotide sequence: TGTGCCAGCAGCCCAGACAGGGGGCAGACCTATGGCTACACCTTC. The chain uses TRBV3-1 (or the pseudogene TRBV3-2) and TRBJ1-2, with TRBD1 identical over 10 bases. The CDR3 covers 15 residues. Germline V gene lookup returns CDR1 LGHDT and CDR2 YNNKEL (reference sequence). V gave up 4 bases and J gave up 4 bases; unmatched junction bases: 6.

V gene TRBV29-1 combines with J gene TRBJ1-2; D is possibly TRBD1 (6 bases). Germline V gives CDR1 SQVTM, CDR2 ANQGSEA. The CDR3 spans 14 residues. V lost 5 bases and J 13 bases, leaving 26 bases between the germline ends. The CDR3 loop is CSVTTRGPRNHCTF. CDR3 nucleotide sequence: TGCAGCGTTACCACCAGGGGACCGAGGAACCATTGCACCTTC.

The chain recombines TRBV2 with TRBJ1-2; 9 bases match TRBD1. The V segment lost 1 base and the J segment 8 bases; nucleotides outside the gene matches: 5. CDR3 length: 14 residues. CDR1 is SNHLY, CDR2 FYNNEI, per germline. CDR3 in amino acids: CASSEVQGAQGYTF. The CDR3 DNA follows: TGTGCCAGCAGTGAAGTACAGGGGGCGCAGGGCTACACCTTC.

The rearrangement joins TRBV10-3 to TRBJ1-1, with 11 bases fitting TRBD1. There are 15 residues in the CDR3. The V segment lost 6 bases and the J segment 7 bases; nucleotides outside the gene matches: 10. CDR1 and CDR2 (germline): ENHRY, SYGVKD. CDR3 nucleotide sequence: TGTGCCATCAGATACTCCGGGACAGGGGGGTTTGAAGCTTTCTTT. It is translated as CAIRYSGTGGFEAFF.

This chain joins TRBV4-3 and TRBJ1-3, with 9 bases fitting TRBD1. V gave up 3 bases and J gave up 2 bases; unmatched junction bases: 2. This CDR3 is built from 15 residues. The germline gives CDR1 LGHNA, CDR2 YSLEER. This CDR3 is CASSQNRGPGNTIYF. The CDR3 coding sequence is TGCGCCAGCAGCCAGAACAGGGGGCCTGGAAACACCATATATTTT.

This chain uses TRBV19 with TRBJ2-3; 10 positions match TRBD2. The J segment lost 4 bases and the V segment lost 4 bases, leaving 5 bases of the junction unmatched. The CDR3 length is 15 residues. The germline V gene has CDR1 LNHDA and CDR2 SQIVND (reference sequence). The CDR3 here is CASSKAGGRADTQYF. In DNA, the CDR3 is TGTGCCAGTAGTAAAGCGGGGGGGCGCGCAGATACGCAGTATTTT.